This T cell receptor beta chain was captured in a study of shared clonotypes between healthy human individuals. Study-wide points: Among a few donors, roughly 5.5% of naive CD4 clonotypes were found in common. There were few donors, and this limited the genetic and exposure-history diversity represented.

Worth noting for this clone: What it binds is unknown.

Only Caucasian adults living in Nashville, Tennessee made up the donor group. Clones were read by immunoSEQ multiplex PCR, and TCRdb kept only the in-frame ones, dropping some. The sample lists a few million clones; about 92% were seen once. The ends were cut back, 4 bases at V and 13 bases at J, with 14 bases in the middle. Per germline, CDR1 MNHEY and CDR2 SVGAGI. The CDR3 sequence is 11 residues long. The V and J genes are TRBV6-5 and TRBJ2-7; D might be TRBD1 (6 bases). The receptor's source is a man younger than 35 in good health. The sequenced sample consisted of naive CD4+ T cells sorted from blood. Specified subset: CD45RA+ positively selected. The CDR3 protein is CASSSGTPLYF. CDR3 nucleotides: TGTGCCAGCAGTTCCGGGACACCGCTCTACTTC.